This TCR beta chain was identified in a study of Ad26.COV2.S vaccination and SARS-CoV-2 variants. Trimming took off 6 bases at V and 1 base at J, with 16 bases between the two ends. The CDR3 has 15 residues. Per the germline V gene, CDR1 is LNHDA and CDR2 is SQIVND (reference sequence). The assay was immunoSEQ multiplex PCR, and TCRdb's table has in-frame clones only and misses some. The sample has 380,000 or so clones; roughly 85% are singletons. As to treatment: around 19 received Ad26.COV2.S at low or high dose, single or two shots; 5 received placebo; per-sample allocation not given. Repertoires come from day 63 after the first vaccine or placebo injection.

This sequence joins TRBV19 and TRBJ2-7, with D hard to call. The sample was peripheral blood, taken in a trial of Ad26.COV2.S vaccine versus placebo. The receptor was isolated from a person between 18 and 60 years old who received the Ad26.COV2.S COVID-19 vaccine or a placebo. The CDR3 loop reads CASSRAGKESYEQYF. CDR3 nucleotide sequence: TGTGCCAGTAGCCGGGCAGGAAAAGAGTCCTACGAGCAGTACTTC.